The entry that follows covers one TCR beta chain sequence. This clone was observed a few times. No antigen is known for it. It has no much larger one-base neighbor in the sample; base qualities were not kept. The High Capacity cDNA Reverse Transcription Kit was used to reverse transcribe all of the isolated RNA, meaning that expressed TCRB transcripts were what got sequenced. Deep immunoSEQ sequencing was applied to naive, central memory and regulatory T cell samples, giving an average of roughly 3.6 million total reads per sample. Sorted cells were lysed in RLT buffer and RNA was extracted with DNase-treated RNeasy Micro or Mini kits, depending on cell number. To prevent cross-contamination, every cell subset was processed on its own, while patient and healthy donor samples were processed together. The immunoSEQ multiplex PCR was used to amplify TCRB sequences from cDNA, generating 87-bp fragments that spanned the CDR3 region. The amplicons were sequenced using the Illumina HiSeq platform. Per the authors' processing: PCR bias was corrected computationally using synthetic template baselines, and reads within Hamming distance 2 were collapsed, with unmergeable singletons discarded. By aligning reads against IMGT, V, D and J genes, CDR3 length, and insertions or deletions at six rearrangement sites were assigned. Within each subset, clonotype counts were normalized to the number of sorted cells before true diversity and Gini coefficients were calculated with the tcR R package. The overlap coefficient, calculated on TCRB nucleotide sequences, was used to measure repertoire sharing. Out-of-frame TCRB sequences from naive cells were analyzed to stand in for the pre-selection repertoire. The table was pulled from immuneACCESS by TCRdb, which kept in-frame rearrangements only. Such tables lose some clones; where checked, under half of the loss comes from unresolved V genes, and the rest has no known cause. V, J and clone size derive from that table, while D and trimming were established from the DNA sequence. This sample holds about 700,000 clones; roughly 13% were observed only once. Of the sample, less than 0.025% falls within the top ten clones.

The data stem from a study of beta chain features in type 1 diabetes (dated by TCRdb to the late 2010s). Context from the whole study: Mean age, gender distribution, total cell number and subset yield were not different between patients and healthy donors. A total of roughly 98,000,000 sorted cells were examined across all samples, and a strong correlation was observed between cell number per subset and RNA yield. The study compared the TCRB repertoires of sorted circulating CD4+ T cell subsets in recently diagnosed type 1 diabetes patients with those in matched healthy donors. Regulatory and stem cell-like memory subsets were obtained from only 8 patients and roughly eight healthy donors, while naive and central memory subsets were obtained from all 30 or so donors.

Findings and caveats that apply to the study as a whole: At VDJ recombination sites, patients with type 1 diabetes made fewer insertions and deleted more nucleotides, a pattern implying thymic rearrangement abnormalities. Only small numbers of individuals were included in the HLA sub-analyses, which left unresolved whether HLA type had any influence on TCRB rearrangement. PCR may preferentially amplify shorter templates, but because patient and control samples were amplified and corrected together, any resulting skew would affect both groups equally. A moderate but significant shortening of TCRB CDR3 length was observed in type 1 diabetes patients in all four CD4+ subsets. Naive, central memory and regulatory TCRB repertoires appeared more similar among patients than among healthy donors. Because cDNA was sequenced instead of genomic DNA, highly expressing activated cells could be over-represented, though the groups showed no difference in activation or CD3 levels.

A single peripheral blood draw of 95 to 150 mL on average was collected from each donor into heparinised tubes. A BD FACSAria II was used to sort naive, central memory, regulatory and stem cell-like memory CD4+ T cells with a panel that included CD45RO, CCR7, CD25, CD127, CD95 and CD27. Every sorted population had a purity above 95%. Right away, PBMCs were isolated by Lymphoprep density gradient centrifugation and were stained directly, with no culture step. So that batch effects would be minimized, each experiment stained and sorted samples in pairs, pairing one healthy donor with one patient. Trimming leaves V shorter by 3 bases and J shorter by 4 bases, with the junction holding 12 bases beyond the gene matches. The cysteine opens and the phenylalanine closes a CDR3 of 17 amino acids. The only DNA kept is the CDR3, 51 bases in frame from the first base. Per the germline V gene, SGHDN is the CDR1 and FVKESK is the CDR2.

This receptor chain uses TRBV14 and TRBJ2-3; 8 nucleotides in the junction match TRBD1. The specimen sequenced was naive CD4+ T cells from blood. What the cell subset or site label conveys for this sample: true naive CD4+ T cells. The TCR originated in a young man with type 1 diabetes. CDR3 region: CASSQRVGTGLADTQYF. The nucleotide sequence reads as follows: TGTGCCAGCAGCCAGCGTGTGGGGACAGGACTTGCAGATACGCAGTATTTT.